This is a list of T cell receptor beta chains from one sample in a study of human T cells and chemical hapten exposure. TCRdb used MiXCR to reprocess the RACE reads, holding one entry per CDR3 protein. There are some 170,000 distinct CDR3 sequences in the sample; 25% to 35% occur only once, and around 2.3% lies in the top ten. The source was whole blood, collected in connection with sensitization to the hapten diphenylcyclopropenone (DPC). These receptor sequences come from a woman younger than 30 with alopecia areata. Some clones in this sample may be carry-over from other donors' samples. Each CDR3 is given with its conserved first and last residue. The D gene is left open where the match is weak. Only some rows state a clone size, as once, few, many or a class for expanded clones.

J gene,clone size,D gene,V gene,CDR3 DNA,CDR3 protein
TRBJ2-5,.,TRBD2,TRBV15,TGTGCCACGGGAGGGACCCCGCGGGAGGAGACCCAGTACTTC,CATGGTPREETQYF
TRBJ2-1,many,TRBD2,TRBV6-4,TGTGCCAGCAGTGACTCCGGGACTAGCGGGAGTTATAATGAGCAGTTCTTC,CASSDSGTSGSYNEQFF
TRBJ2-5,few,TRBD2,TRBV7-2,TGTGCCAGCAGCTTAGGACTAGCGGGTGTTTATGAGACCCAGTACTTC,CASSLGLAGVYETQYF
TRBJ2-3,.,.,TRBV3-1,TGTGCCAGCAGCCGAGTCCGAGAAACAGATACGCAGTATTTT,CASSRVRETDTQYF
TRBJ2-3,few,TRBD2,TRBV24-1,TGTGCCACACAAACGGGGGGGGCCGGCACAGATACGCAGTATTTT,CATQTGGAGTDTQYF
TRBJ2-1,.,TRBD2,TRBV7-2,TGTGCCAGCAGCCCCCCCGGACTAGCGTCCCGCCCCAATGAGCAGTTCTTC,CASSPPGLASRPNEQFF
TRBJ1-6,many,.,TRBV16,TGTGCCAGCAGAAACACAAGGCACTCTGTTTTTAATTCACCCCTCCACTTT,CASRNTRHSVFNSPLHF
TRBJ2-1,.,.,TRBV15,TGTGCCACCAGCAGAGATTTGCAGCGTAATGAGCAGTTCTTC,CATSRDLQRNEQFF
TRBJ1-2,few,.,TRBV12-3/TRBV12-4,TGTGCCAGCAGCGGGACGGACAACTATGGCTACACCTTC,CASSGTDNYGYTF
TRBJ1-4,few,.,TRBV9,TGTGCCAGCAGCGTAGCGGGCAGGGGTAATGAAAAACTGTTTTTT,CASSVAGRGNEKLFF
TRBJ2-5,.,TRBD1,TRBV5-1,TGCGCCAGCAGCCCCTCCGACAGGGGAGAGACCCAGTACTTC,CASSPSDRGETQYF
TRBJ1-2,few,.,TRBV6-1,TGTGCCAGCAGTGAAGCCAGGGACTATGGCTACACCTTC,CASSEARDYGYTF
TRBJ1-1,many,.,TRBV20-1,TGCAGTGCTAGTGATCCCCGGGGGGTGGCTGAAGCTTTCTTT,CSASDPRGVAEAFF
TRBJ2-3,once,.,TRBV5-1,TGCGCCAGCAGCTTGGGCGGTAGTGCAGATACGCAGTATTTT,CASSLGGSADTQYF
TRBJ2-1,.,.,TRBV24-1,TGTGCCACCGCGGACCCAGGGGGGTCCTACAATGAGCAGTTCTTC,CATADPGGSYNEQFF
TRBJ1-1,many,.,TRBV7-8,TGTGCCAGCCACTTCAAAGTGAACACTGAAGCTTTCTTT,CASHFKVNTEAFF
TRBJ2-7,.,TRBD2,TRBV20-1,TGCAGTGCTGGGGGACTAGCGGGCGGCTCCTACGAGCAGTACTTC,CSAGGLAGGSYEQYF
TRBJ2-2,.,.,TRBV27,TGTGCCAGCAGTCCGAGGGGTGGGGGCACCGGGGAGCTGTTTTTT,CASSPRGGGTGELFF
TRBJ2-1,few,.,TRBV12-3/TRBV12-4,TGTGCCAGCACCATCGCGGGACTCAGCTCCTACAATGAGCAGTTCTTC,CASTIAGLSSYNEQFF
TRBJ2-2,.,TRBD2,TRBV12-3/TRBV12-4,TGTGCCAGCAGTCCGGTAGCGGGACTAGTAACCGGGGAGCTGTTTTTT,CASSPVAGLVTGELFF
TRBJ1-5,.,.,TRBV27,TGTGCCAGCAGTTCCCCCCACCAGCCCCAGCATTTT,CASSSPHQPQHF
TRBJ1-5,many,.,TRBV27,TGTGCCAGCACCTACAATCAGCCCCAGCATTTT,CASTYNQPQHF
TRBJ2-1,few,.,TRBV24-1,TGTGCCACCTCTTCTAGGCGTGAGCAGTTCTTC,CATSSRREQFF
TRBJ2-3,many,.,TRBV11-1,TGTGCCAGCAGCCCTGAGGGGACAGATACGCAGTATTTT,CASSPEGTDTQYF
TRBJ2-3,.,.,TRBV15,TGTGCCACCAGCAGAGCGTCAGGGCAGGGAGGAGATACGCAGTATTTT,CATSRASGQGGDTQYF
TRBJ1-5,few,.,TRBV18,TGTGCCAGCTCGTCAGGTGCGGTATTGGGCAATCAGCCCCAGCATTTT,CASSSGAVLGNQPQHF
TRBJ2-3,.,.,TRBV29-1,TGCAGCGGAAGCCCCGTCACAGATACGCAGTATTTT,CSGSPVTDTQYF
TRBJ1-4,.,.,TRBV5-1,TGCGCCAGCAGCTTGGCCGGGGTACTAGGAGAAAAACTGTTTTTT,CASSLAGVLGEKLFF